One and the same sample provided the 16 T cell receptor beta chains below, sequenced in a study of T cells after yellow fever vaccination. MiXCR was run by TCRdb on the 5' RACE reads, yielding one entry per CDR3 protein. Of some 560,000 distinct CDR3 sequences listed, about 15% are singletons. Sample: PBMCs, taken 5 days after the first yellow fever vaccination. Receptor source: a man between 18 and 35 years old who received the YFV17D yellow fever vaccine.

This chain connects TRBV2 to TRBJ1-1; 7 bases map to TRBD1. The germline V gene encodes CDR1 SNHLY and CDR2 FYNNEI. This CDR3 contains 14 residues. V lost 7 bases and J lost 4; bases outside the gene matches: 9. The DNA for the CDR3 is TGTGCCAGCACCGACAGGGCTCCAGGCACTGAAGCTTTCTTT. Translating it yields CASTDRAPGTEAFF.

This clonotype has a count of ten or more. The V gene is TRBV15, the J gene TRBJ2-7, with 12 bases identical to TRBD1. The CDR3 consists of 16 residues. V shed 5 bases, J shed 5 bases, and the junction held 10 bases outside the gene matches. Per the germline V gene, CDR1 is LNHNV and CDR2 is YYDKDF (reference sequence). CDR3 bases: TGTGCCACCAGCGGGGGACAGGGGGCTTCATTCAACGAGCAGTACTTC. It specifies CATSGGQGASFNEQYF.

This clonotype has ten or more counts. The V and J genes are TRBV7-9 and TRBJ1-1, with 10 bases aligning to TRBD1. The V gene's germline CDR1 is SEHNR and CDR2 FQNEAQ (reference sequence). The CDR3 is 15 amino acids. V dropped 8 bases and J dropped 5; count of bases not matched to a gene: 11. CDR3 in DNA: TGTGCCAGCCCAACCTGGGGACAGGGGTATACTGAAGCTTTCTTT. Translated, it gives CASPTWGQGYTEAFF. The variable domain in full, with the rest retrieved from reference TRBV7-9 and TRBJ1-1, is DTGVSQNPRHKITKRGQNVTFRCDPISEHNRLYWYRQTLGQGPEFLTYFQNEAQLEKSRLLSDRFSAERPKGSFSTLEIQRTEQGDSAMYLCASPTWGQGYTEAFFGQGTRLTVV.

This clonotype was picked up a small number of times. CDR3 amino acids: CASSANLGGHEQFF. CDR3 in DNA: TGCGCCAGCAGCGCTAACCTAGGGGGCCATGAGCAGTTCTTC. The J gene is TRBJ2-1, the V gene TRBV5-1; TRBD1 agrees at 7 bases. V gave up 4 bases and J gave up 8 bases; unmatched junction bases: 9. Germline loops: CDR1 SGHRS, CDR2 YFSETQ. CDR3 length: 14 residues.

This clonotype was seen a handful of times. The chain recombines TRBV18 with TRBJ2-2, with TRBD2 matching over 9 bases. Germline trimming cut 4 bases from V and 4 bases from J; bases unmatched to any gene: 16. This CDR3 has 19 amino acids. Germline loops: CDR1 KGHSH, CDR2 LQKENI. The CDR3 sequence is CASSHNGAVVAGATGELFF. DNA of the CDR3: TGTGCCAGCTCACACAATGGAGCGGTGGTAGCGGGGGCCACCGGGGAGCTGTTTTTT.

This clonotype was counted at least ten times. V gene TRBV5-4 combines with J gene TRBJ2-3; 8 nucleotides line up with TRBD2. The CDR3 runs to 13 residues. The junction had 6 bases not matched to a gene; V was cut back by 6 bases and J by 6 bases. Germline V gene sequence: CDR1 SGHNT, CDR2 YYREEE (reference sequence). The CDR3 DNA reads as TGTGCCAGCAAGAATAGCGGGGTGGATACGCAGTATTTT. The encoded protein is CASKNSGVDTQYF.

In this sample, this clonotype turned up a few times. The chain links TRBV5-1 to TRBJ2-7; no firm D call. Per germline, CDR1 SGHRS and CDR2 YFSETQ. V was pared by 0 bases and J by 7 bases, with 17 bases between. The CDR3 consists of 15 residues. The CDR3 coding sequence is TGCGCCAGCAGCTTGGCCGGGCCCCCGGCCCGGGAGCAGTACGTC. Amino acids: CASSLAGPPAREQYV.

The CDR3 spells CASSRRGGPRTDTQYF. CDR3 DNA sequence: TGTGCCAGCAGTAGGCGCGGGGGCCCGAGGACAGATACGCAGTATTTT. The gene calls are TRBV7-3 and TRBJ2-3, with D maybe TRBD2 (7 bases). The CDR3 runs 16 residues. Germline CDR1 is SGHTA and CDR2 is FQGTGA. V was shortened by 6 bases and J by 3 bases, with 19 bases between the two germline ends. Full variable domain (outside the CDR3, taken from reference TRBV7-3 and TRBJ2-3): GAGVSQTPSNKVTEKGKYVELRCDPISGHTALYWYRQSLGQGPEFLIYFQGTGAADDSGLPNDRFFAVRPEGSVSTLKIQRTERGDSAVYLCASSRRGGPRTDTQYFGPGTRLTVL.

This chain uses TRBV27 with TRBJ1-2, with 9 bases identical to TRBD1. With 8 bases clipped from V and 8 bases from J, the junction kept 15 bases outside the gene matches. The CDR3 consists of 15 residues. CDR1 is MNHEY, CDR2 SMNVEV, per germline (reference sequence). The CDR3 here is CASHMTGGVAGGYTF. As DNA, the CDR3 is TGTGCCAGCCACATGACAGGGGGGGTCGCGGGGGGCTACACCTTC.

This clonotype was seen repeatedly, ten times or more. The gene calls are TRBV5-4 and TRBJ2-1; either TRBD1 or TRBD2 may fit D (6 bases each). The CDR3 runs to 15 residues. CDR1 and CDR2 from the germline V gene are SGHNT and YYREEE (reference sequence). The V end lost 6 bases, the J end lost 4 bases, and 17 bases lay between the germline ends. Written as DNA, the CDR3 is TGTGCCAGCAAAGAGGGGGGCCCGTGGTACAATGAGCAGTTCTTC. This sequence encodes CASKEGGPWYNEQFF.

The genes are TRBV30 and TRBJ2-7; D call uncertain. This CDR3 has 11 residues. Germline V gene data show CDR1 as GTSNPN and CDR2 as SVGIG (reference sequence). V was trimmed by 2 bases and J by 6 bases, leaving 8 bases between them. In nucleotides, the CDR3 is TGTGCCTGGAGTAAAGAGGTCGAGCAGTACTTC. Translating gives CAWSKEVEQYF.

The chain employs TRBV6-2 or TRBV6-3 and TRBJ2-7; 10 bases are shared with TRBD2. The germline V gene encodes CDR1 MNHEY and CDR2 SVGEGT. V trimming: 6 bases; J trimming: 2 bases; junction bases outside the gene matches: 7. The length of the CDR3 is 15 residues. The CDR3 DNA reads as TGTGCCAGCAGCTTCGGGCTAGCGGGGGCCTACGAGCAGTACTTC. It is translated as CASSFGLAGAYEQYF.

Ten or more counts support this clonotype. The V and J genes are TRBV7-9 and TRBJ2-1; 7 bases align to TRBD1. The CDR3 runs to 16 residues. CDR1 and CDR2 (germline): SEHNR, FQNEAQ (reference sequence). The V and J ends lost 5 bases and 6 bases, in that order; junction bases with no gene match: 13. The CDR3 loop is CASSPRQGGMGNEQFF. In DNA, the CDR3 is TGTGCCAGCAGCCCCCGACAGGGTGGGATGGGCAATGAGCAGTTCTTC.

This chain links TRBV7-3 with TRBJ2-5; TRBD2 matches at 12 bases. This CDR3 has 15 amino acids. V lost 5 bases, J lost 0 bases, and 1 base stayed unmatched. The germline gives CDR1 SGHTA, CDR2 FQGTGA. The CDR3 region is CASSRTSGDQETQYF. DNA of the CDR3: TGTGCCAGCAGCCGGACTAGCGGGGACCAAGAGACCCAGTACTTC. The variable domain in full, with the rest retrieved from reference TRBV7-3 and TRBJ2-5, is GAGVSQTPSNKVTEKGKYVELRCDPISGHTALYWYRQSLGQGPEFLIYFQGTGAADDSGLPNDRFFAVRPEGSVSTLKIQRTERGDSAVYLCASSRTSGDQETQYFGPGTRLLVL.

This chain uses TRBV12-3 or TRBV12-4 with TRBJ2-2; TRBD2 might be the D (5 bases). The V and J ends lost 3 bases and 4 bases respectively, with 12 bases between them. This CDR3 spans 15 amino acids. CDR3 protein: CASSFGNPTTGELFF. CDR3 DNA sequence: TGTGCCAGCAGTTTCGGGAATCCGACCACCGGGGAGCTGTTTTTT.

This chain connects TRBV2 to TRBJ1-1; D is ambiguous. V was shortened by 4 bases and J by 5 bases, with 14 bases between the two germline ends. This CDR3 has 14 residues. CDR1 and CDR2 (germline): SNHLY, FYNNEI. CDR3 protein: CASSAGSPLTEAFF. CDR3 DNA sequence: TGTGCCAGCAGTGCCGGGTCCCCGTTAACTGAAGCTTTCTTT.